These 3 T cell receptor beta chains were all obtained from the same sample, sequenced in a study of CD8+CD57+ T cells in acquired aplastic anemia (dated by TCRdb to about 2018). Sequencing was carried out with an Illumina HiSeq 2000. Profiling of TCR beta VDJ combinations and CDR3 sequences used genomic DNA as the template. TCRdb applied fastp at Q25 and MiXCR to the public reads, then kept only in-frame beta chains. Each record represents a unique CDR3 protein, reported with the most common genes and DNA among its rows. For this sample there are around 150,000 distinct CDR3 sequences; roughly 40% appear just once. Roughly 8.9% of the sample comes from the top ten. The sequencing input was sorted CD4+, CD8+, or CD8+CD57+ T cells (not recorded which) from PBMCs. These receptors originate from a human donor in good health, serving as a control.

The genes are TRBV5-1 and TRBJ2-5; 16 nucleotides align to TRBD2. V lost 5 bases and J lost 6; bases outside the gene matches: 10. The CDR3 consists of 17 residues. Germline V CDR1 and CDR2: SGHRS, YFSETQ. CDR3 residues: CASSGSGTSGGDKTQYF. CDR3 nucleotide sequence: TGCGCCAGCAGTGGTTCCGGGACTAGCGGGGGGGATAAGACCCAGTACTTC.

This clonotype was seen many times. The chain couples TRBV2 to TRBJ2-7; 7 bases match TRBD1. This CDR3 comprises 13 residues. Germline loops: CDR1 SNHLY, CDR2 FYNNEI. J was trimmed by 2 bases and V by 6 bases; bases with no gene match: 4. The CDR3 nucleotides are TGTGCCAGCAGCAGGGACAGCACCTACGAGCAGTACTTC. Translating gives CASSRDSTYEQYF.

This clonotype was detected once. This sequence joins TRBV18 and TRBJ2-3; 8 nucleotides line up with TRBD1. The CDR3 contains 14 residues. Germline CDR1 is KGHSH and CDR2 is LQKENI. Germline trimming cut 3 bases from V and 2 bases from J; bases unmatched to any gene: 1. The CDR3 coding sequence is TGTGCCAGCTCACCGGACAGGGCCACAGATACGCAGTATTTT. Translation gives CASSPDRATDTQYF. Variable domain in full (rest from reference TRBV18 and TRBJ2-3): NAGVMQNPRHLVRRRGQEARLRCSPMKGHSHVYWYRQLPEEGLKFMVYLQKENIIDESGMPKERFSAEFPKEGPSILRIQQVVRGDSAAYFCASSPDRATDTQYFGPGTRLTVL.